Listed below are T cell receptor beta chains from one sample, sequenced in a study of beta chain features in type 1 diabetes. Assay: immunoSEQ multiplex PCR; the TCRdb copy retains only in-frame clones and omits some. This table holds some 350,000 clones, 8% to 10% found once. Sequences were obtained from central memory CD4+ T cells from blood. These receptors came from a man younger than 40 with type 1 diabetes. Each CDR3 is given with its conserved first and last residue. The D gene is left open where the match is weak. Clone size is stated in some rows and not others, as once, few, many or a class when expanded.

D	V	J	size	DNA	CDR3
TRBD1	TRBV18	TRBJ2-7	.	TGTGCCAGCTCTTCCAGGGGACAGGGGGGCCACGAGCAGTACTTC	CASSSRGQGGHEQYF
.	TRBV28	TRBJ2-5	.	TGTGCCAGCAGTTTGAGGTCTGGGCAGTACTTC	CASSLRSGQYF
.	TRBV19	TRBJ2-7	few	TGTGCCAGTAGTAGGTCTTCCTACGAGCAGTACTTC	CASSRSSYEQYF
.	TRBV28	TRBJ2-3	few	TGTGCCAGCAGTTCCCGGGACGGCTCCACAGATACGCAGTATTTT	CASSSRDGSTDTQYF
.	TRBV27	TRBJ2-3	few	TGTGCCAGCAGTTATGGGGGTGGGGCCAGCACAGATACGCAGTATTTT	CASSYGGGASTDTQYF
.	TRBV5-6	TRBJ1-4	.	TGTGCCAGCAGCTACCTTGCCGAAAAACTGTTTTTT	CASSYLAEKLFF
.	TRBV19	TRBJ1-1	.	TGTGCCAGTGGCAGGGAAGAGGGGTTCAACACTGAAGCTTTCTTT	CASGREEGFNTEAFF
TRBD2	TRBV4-3	TRBJ2-7	.	TGCGCCAGCAGCCAACATATGGGACTAGCGACCTCCTACGAGCAGTACTTC	CASSQHMGLATSYEQYF
TRBD2	TRBV7-3	TRBJ2-7	few	TGTGCCAGCAGCTTAGGACTAGCGGGTAACTACGAGCAGTACTTC	CASSLGLAGNYEQYF
.	TRBV4-1	TRBJ1-2	few	TGCGCCAGCAGCCAAGATATCGGCAGGCTATCCTATGGCTACACCTTC	CASSQDIGRLSYGYTF
.	TRBV6-6	TRBJ2-7	few	TGTGCCAGCAGCCCGAACCACGGAAGACTAGTAGGCGAGCAGTACTTC	CASSPNHGRLVGEQYF
TRBD1	TRBV5-4	TRBJ2-7	.	TGTGCCAGCAGCCCAGACAGGGGGGGCTCCTACGAGCAGTACTTC	CASSPDRGGSYEQYF
TRBD1	TRBV4-2	TRBJ1-2	few	TGTGCCAGCAGCCAAGATCTGGGGCAGGGGGCTAGTCTTTATGGCTACACCTTC	CASSQDLGQGASLYGYTF
.	TRBV13	TRBJ2-3	few	TGTGCCAGCAGCCCCTACTTCGATACGCAGTATTTT	CASSPYFDTQYF
.	TRBV7-2	TRBJ2-2	few	TGTGCCAGCAGCAGATACACCGGGGAGCTGTTTTTT	CASSRYTGELFF